This is a list of T cell receptor beta chains from one sample in a study of technical replicates of blood from four donors. Profiled with immunoSEQ multiplex PCR; TCRdb holds only in-frame clones, not every one. The data show around 78,000 clones, approximately 95% seen once. What was sequenced was T cells isolated from PBMCs. These receptors originate from a human donor in good health. The CDR3 runs from the conserved cysteine through the conserved F or W. A D gene is named only where the DNA matches it firmly. Size is stated for part of the rows, as once, few or many counts, or as a class when the clone is expanded.

v_call,clone_size,d_call,j_call,cdr3_aa,cdr3_nt
TRBV6-6,.,TRBD2,TRBJ2-5,CASSYGTSGGIETQYF,TGTGCCAGCAGTTACGGGACTAGCGGGGGGATAGAGACCCAGTACTTC
TRBV6-1,few,TRBD1,TRBJ2-7,CASSTDRLHEQYF,TGTGCCAGCAGTACGGACAGGCTCCACGAGCAGTACTTC
TRBV7-9,.,.,TRBJ2-3,CASSFSPSTDTQYF,TGTGCCAGCAGCTTCTCCCCTAGCACAGATACGCAGTATTTT
TRBV28,.,.,TRBJ1-2,CASSLSQPARGYGYTF,TGTGCCAGCAGTTTATCGCAGCCCGCGCGGGGCTATGGCTACACCTTC
TRBV27,.,.,TRBJ2-4,CASRKDRGAKNIQYF,TGTGCCAGCAGGAAAGATAGGGGGGCCAAAAACATTCAGTACTTC
TRBV6-5,.,TRBD2,TRBJ2-1,CASISGGVPNEQFF,TGTGCCAGCATAAGCGGGGGGGTACCCAATGAGCAGTTCTTC
TRBV27,.,TRBD1,TRBJ2-7,CASSQLRQGAYEQYF,TGTGCCAGCAGTCAACTCCGACAGGGTGCCTACGAGCAGTACTTC
TRBV7-9,.,.,TRBJ1-5,CASSTPNQPQHF,TGTGCCAGCAGCACTCCGAATCAGCCCCAGCATTTT
TRBV29-1,.,TRBD1,TRBJ2-1,CSVNPGQGRYNEQFF,TGCAGCGTCAACCCGGGACAGGGGAGGTACAATGAGCAGTTCTTC
TRBV7-6,.,TRBD2,TRBJ2-7,CASSLGTSVYEQYF,TGTGCCAGCAGCTTAGGTACTAGCGTCTACGAGCAGTACTTC
TRBV5-1,.,.,TRBJ2-1,CASRDSYYNEQFF,TGCGCCAGCAGAGACAGCTACTACAATGAGCAGTTCTTC
TRBV5-4,.,TRBD2,TRBJ2-7,CASSLEGTSSEQYF,TGTGCCAGCAGCTTGGAAGGGACTAGCTCCGAGCAGTACTTC
TRBV27,.,TRBD2,TRBJ2-3,CASSFRGVTTDTQYF,TGTGCCAGCAGTTTCCGGGGGGTGACCACAGATACGCAGTATTTT
TRBV5-1,.,.,TRBJ2-1,CASSLHPNGAYNEQFF,TGCGCCAGCAGCTTGCACCCCAACGGTGCCTACAATGAGCAGTTCTTC
TRBV28,.,.,TRBJ1-3,CASSPPGLGNTIYF,TGTGCCAGCAGCCCCCCTGGACTTGGAAACACCATATATTTT
TRBV5-6,.,.,TRBJ2-7,CASSLGQHYEQYF,TGTGCCAGCAGCCTCGGACAACACTACGAGCAGTACTTC
TRBV4-1,once,.,TRBJ2-3,CASSQEFAGDTDTQYF,TGCGCCAGCAGCCAAGAGTTCGCAGGGGACACAGATACGCAGTATTTT
TRBV28,.,.,TRBJ2-2,CASSTDSPNTGELFF,TGTGCCAGCAGCACGGACAGCCCTAACACCGGGGAGCTGTTTTTT
TRBV4-1,.,TRBD2,TRBJ2-1,CASSQDRAGVPNEQFF,TGCGCCAGCAGCCAAGATCGCGCGGGAGTCCCCAATGAGCAGTTCTTC
TRBV28,once,.,TRBJ1-2,CASSFGQGNYGYTF,TGTGCCAGCAGTTTTGGGCAGGGGAACTATGGCTACACCTTC
TRBV7-9,.,TRBD2,TRBJ2-1,CASSPRGGTSYNEQFF,TGTGCCAGCAGCCCACGGGGGGGGACCTCCTACAATGAGCAGTTCTTC
TRBV18,.,.,TRBJ1-6,CASSPEASYNSPLHF,TGTGCCAGCTCACCGGAGGCCTCCTATAATTCACCCCTCCACTTT
TRBV7-9,.,.,TRBJ1-2,CASSTAPEGYGYTF,TGTGCCAGCAGCACTGCCCCCGAGGGCTATGGCTACACCTTC
TRBV18,.,.,TRBJ1-2,CASSYTGFADYGYTF,TGTGCCAGCTCATATACAGGGTTCGCGGACTATGGCTACACCTTC
TRBV5-4,.,TRBD1,TRBJ1-1,CANWDRGGTEAFF,TGTGCCAACTGGGACAGGGGAGGAACTGAAGCTTTCTTT
TRBV7-9,.,.,TRBJ2-4,CASSLAGAISDIQYF,TGTGCCAGCAGCCTTGCGGGGGCGATTTCGGACATTCAGTACTTC
TRBV7-9,.,TRBD1,TRBJ2-7,CASSGGGQGSYEQYF,TGTGCCAGCAGCGGGGGGGGACAGGGATCCTACGAGCAGTACTTC
TRBV28,.,.,TRBJ1-2,CASSSGSRGYGYTF,TGTGCCAGCAGTTCGGGCAGTAGGGGCTATGGCTACACCTTC
TRBV5-1,.,.,TRBJ1-1,CASTQGVMNTEAFF,TGCGCCAGCACTCAAGGGGTCATGAACACTGAAGCTTTCTTT
TRBV20-1,once,.,TRBJ2-7,CSAELRREQYF,TGCAGTGCGGAGTTGAGGCGCGAGCAGTACTTC
TRBV14,.,.,TRBJ2-1,CASSPGYNEQFF,TGTGCCAGCAGCCCCGGGTACAATGAGCAGTTCTTC
TRBV12-5,.,.,TRBJ2-5,CASGLVLFGQGRSKETQYF,TGTGCTAGTGGTTTGGTACTCTTCGGCCAGGGTCGGTCAAAAGAGACCCAGTACTTC
TRBV5-1,.,.,TRBJ2-7,CASSLGGGPSYEQYF,TGCGCCAGCAGCTTAGGGGGAGGGCCATCCTACGAGCAGTACTTC
TRBV11-3,.,.,TRBJ1-1,CASRQNLNTEAFF,TGTGCCAGCAGACAGAACCTGAACACTGAAGCTTTCTTT
TRBV6-6,.,.,TRBJ2-3,CASGLRGLSLTDTQYF,TGTGCCAGCGGGCTCCGCGGACTGTCCCTCACAGATACGCAGTATTTT
TRBV6-1,.,TRBD1,TRBJ1-1,CASEGQGNTEAFF,TGTGCCAGTGAGGGACAGGGAAACACTGAAGCTTTCTTT
TRBV2,.,TRBD1,TRBJ1-2,CASSPDRGVNGYTF,TGTGCCAGCAGTCCAGACAGGGGGGTTAATGGCTACACCTTC
TRBV30,.,.,TRBJ1-2,CAWDIKRQYPEDYGYTF,TGTGCCTGGGACATCAAAAGACAGTATCCGGAAGACTATGGCTACACCTTC
TRBV29-1,.,TRBD2,TRBJ2-7,CSAGGAGASDEQYF,TGCAGCGCCGGGGGGGCAGGGGCGTCGGACGAGCAGTACTTC
TRBV18,.,.,TRBJ2-7,CASSTGGGLEQYF,TGTGCCAGCTCAACGGGCGGAGGGTTAGAGCAGTACTTC
TRBV29-1,.,.,TRBJ1-2,CSAETNNYGYTF,TGCAGCGCCGAGACAAATAACTATGGCTACACCTTC
TRBV14,.,TRBD1,TRBJ2-1,CASRDRGLNEQFF,TGTGCCAGCAGGGACAGGGGCCTAAATGAGCAGTTCTTC
TRBV2,.,.,TRBJ1-2,CASSGRTGNYGYTF,TGTGCCAGCAGCGGCCGCACAGGGAACTATGGCTACACCTTC
TRBV30,.,.,TRBJ1-3,CAWASSGGNGNTIYF,TGTGCCTGGGCGTCTAGCGGGGGAAATGGAAACACCATATATTTT
TRBV25-1,.,.,TRBJ1-1,CASSEFGQYKEAFF,TGTGCCAGCAGTGAATTTGGACAGTACAAAGAAGCTTTCTTT
TRBV19,few,.,TRBJ1-1,CASSIVQGRMNTEAFF,TGTGCCAGTAGTATAGTCCAGGGTAGGATGAACACTGAAGCTTTCTTT
TRBV4-2,.,TRBD1,TRBJ1-6,CASGLLGQGNNSPLHF,TGTGCCAGCGGATTACTGGGACAGGGGAACAATTCACCCCTCCACTTT
TRBV5-1,.,.,TRBJ2-1,CASSPEAINNEQFF,TGCGCCAGCAGCCCCGAGGCTATAAACAATGAGCAGTTCTTC
TRBV7-8,.,TRBD1,TRBJ1-1,CASSQQGEAEAFF,TGTGCCAGCAGTCAGCAGGGGGAAGCTGAAGCTTTCTTT
TRBV12-5,.,.,TRBJ2-5,CASGAASGGGYQETQYF,TGTGCTAGTGGAGCCGCGTCTGGTGGGGGGTACCAAGAGACCCAGTACTTC